These 30 T cell receptor beta chains were all obtained from the same sample, sequenced in a study of T-cell reconstitution after alpha-beta-depleted transplantation in children (dated by TCRdb to 2016 to 2017). The library was made by PCR. Sequencing instrument: Illumina HiSeq 2500. Molecular barcoding was employed in the preparation of TCR libraries, with unique molecular identifiers being used to normalize TCRbeta repertoire quantification. In-frame beta chains were kept once TCRdb had trimmed the public reads at Q25 with fastp and called clones with MiXCR. Identical CDR3 protein sequences are pooled into one entry, listed with their most common genes and DNA. The sample table contains 200,000 to 250,000 distinct CDR3 sequences; only one count was recorded for under 13% of them. 28% of the sample belongs to the ten largest clones. What the treatment or condition label conveys for this sample: allogeneic hematopoietic cell transplantation with graft depleted of TCRalphabeta T cells and CD19 B cells.

Sequencing used PBMCs, obtained before TCRalphabeta/CD19-depleted stem cell transplant. These receptors were taken from a child less than two years old with acute myeloid leukemia, due to receive a stem cell transplant.

This clonotype was found many times. The rearrangement uses TRBV30 and TRBJ2-7; TRBD2 matches 9 bases. The CDR3 is 15 amino acids. The germline gives CDR1 GTSNPN, CDR2 SVGIG (reference sequence). J was trimmed by 2 bases and V by 4 bases; bases with no gene match: 9. CDR3 nucleotides: TGTGCCTGGAATATGGCCGGGACTAGCCCCTACGAGCAGTACTTC. Residues: CAWNMAGTSPYEQYF.

This clonotype was detected many times. The chain carries TRBV12-3 or TRBV12-4 and TRBJ2-3; 9 bases match TRBD2. V lost 1 base, J lost 4 bases, and 3 bases stayed unmatched. The CDR3 runs to 15 residues. The CDR3 region has the DNA TGTGCCAGCAGTTTAGGGGGGACTAGCTCAGATACGCAGTATTTT. It specifies CASSLGGTSSDTQYF.

This clonotype occurred many times. The V call is TRBV29-1, the J call TRBJ1-1, with unresolved D. Germline CDR1 and CDR2: SQVTM and ANQGSEA. The CDR3 extends over 11 amino acids. Trimming took off 6 bases at V and 3 bases at J, with 8 bases between the two ends. The CDR3 nucleotides are TGCAGCGTCGTTAGGGACACTGAAGCTTTCTTT. It specifies CSVVRDTEAFF.

This clonotype was counted at least ten times. The rearrangement joins TRBV12-3 or TRBV12-4 to TRBJ2-2; TRBD1 might be the D (5 bases). V was shortened by 5 bases and J by 0 bases, with 13 bases between the two germline ends. This CDR3 is 16 amino acids long. The CDR3 nucleotides read TGTGCCAGCAGTCAGGGTGATTCTGCGAACACCGGGGAGCTGTTTTTT. Translation gives CASSQGDSANTGELFF.

Ten or more counts support this clonotype. The chain has TRBV5-8 and TRBJ2-4, with D unresolved. The CDR3 has 15 amino acids. Germline V gene lookup returns CDR1 SGHTS and CDR2 YDEGEE. V was pared by 0 bases and J by 9 bases, with 16 bases between. The DNA for the CDR3 is TGTGCCAGCAGCTTGGCCAACGGACCGTTCAGCATTCAGTACTTC. This sequence encodes CASSLANGPFSIQYF.

This clonotype was seen repeatedly, ten times or more. The chain links TRBV5-1 to TRBJ2-3; TRBD2 aligns across 12 bases. Trimming cost V 1 base and J 4 bases; bases outside gene matches: 4. In germline, CDR1 is SGHRS, CDR2 YFSETQ. The CDR3 has 16 residues. CDR3 region: CASSLLAGGRPDTQYF. CDR3 DNA: TGCGCCAGCAGCTTGCTAGCGGGAGGGAGGCCAGATACGCAGTATTTT.

This clonotype was detected many times. The chain is built from TRBV27 and TRBJ1-3; D not resolved. V was trimmed by 1 base and J by 4 bases, leaving 8 bases between them. The CDR3 contains 14 residues. Germline V gene lookup returns CDR1 MNHEY and CDR2 SMNVEV (reference sequence). In DNA, the CDR3 is TGTGCCAGCAGTTTATACGGGGTCGGAAACACCATATATTTT. As protein: CASSLYGVGNTIYF.

This clonotype was recorded at least ten times. The chain recombines TRBV6-1 with TRBJ1-1; possibly TRBD1 for D (5 bases). Germline assignment: CDR1 MNHNS and CDR2 SASEGT. CDR3 length equals 13 residues. V lost 9 bases to trimming and J lost 5 bases, with 16 bases between them. The CDR3 sequence is CARVGWRGTEAFF. The DNA for the CDR3 is TGTGCCAGGGTCGGGTGGAGGGGAACTGAAGCTTTCTTT.

This clonotype was seen repeatedly, ten times or more. The chain is built from TRBV20-1 and TRBJ2-5; 11 bases map to TRBD1. This CDR3 region has 17 residues. CDR1 and CDR2 from the germline V gene are DFQATT and SNEGSKA (reference sequence). V lost 3 bases, J lost 2 bases, and 11 bases stayed unmatched. CDR3 loop: CSASLGTGGLGQETQYF. In DNA, the CDR3 is TGCAGTGCTAGCCTCGGGACAGGGGGATTGGGACAAGAGACCCAGTACTTC.

This clonotype was found many times. This sequence joins TRBV20-1 and TRBJ2-3, with 8 bases fitting TRBD2. The CDR3 runs 15 residues. Germline V CDR1 and CDR2: DFQATT, SNEGSKA (reference sequence). The J segment lost 3 bases and the V segment lost 3 bases, leaving 8 bases of the junction unmatched. The CDR3 sequence is CSASPKRGQTDTQYF. The CDR3 coding sequence is TGCAGTGCTAGCCCGAAGCGGGGGCAAACAGATACGCAGTATTTT.

This clonotype was counted between two and nine times. This chain connects TRBV5-1 to TRBJ2-7; TRBD1 aligns across 7 bases. Germline V gene data show CDR1 as SGHRS and CDR2 as YFSETQ. This CDR3 is built from 15 residues. The J segment lost 2 bases and the V segment lost 2 bases, leaving 7 bases of the junction unmatched. The chain's CDR3 is CASSFSDRIPYEQYF. The CDR3 DNA sequence: TGCGCCAGCAGCTTTTCGGACAGGATCCCCTACGAGCAGTACTTC.

The V and J genes are TRBV11-3 and TRBJ2-7, with D possibly matching TRBD1 (6 bases). The CDR3 has 14 amino acids. CDR1 is SGHNT and CDR2 is YENEEA in the germline V gene. Between the trimmed V and J ends, which lost 6 bases and 1 base, there was a span of 13 bases. The CDR3, as DNA: TGTGCCAGCAGTTCACTCAGGGGATCCTACGAGCAGTACTTC. The encoded protein is CASSSLRGSYEQYF.

This clonotype was detected ten times or more. The J gene is TRBJ1-4, the V gene TRBV28; tentative D call: TRBD1 (5 bases). V dropped 5 bases and J dropped 8 bases, with 9 bases sitting between them. CDR1 is MDHEN, CDR2 SYDVKM, per germline. The CDR3 has 12 amino acids. The CDR3 nucleotides read TGTGCCAGCAGTCAGGGAAAGGAAAAACTGTTTTTT. It is translated as CASSQGKEKLFF.

This clonotype was picked up a small number of times. The genes are TRBV7-3 and TRBJ1-1, with D possibly being TRBD1 (5 bases). The germline V and J ends were trimmed by 3 bases and 10 bases, with 15 bases remaining between them. In germline, CDR1 is SGHTA, CDR2 FQGTGA. The CDR3 is 13 residues long. DNA of the CDR3: TGTGCCAGCAGCTTGTCAGGGTCCAGCGTAGCTTTCTTT. It is translated as CASSLSGSSVAFF. Complete variable domain (other parts from reference TRBV7-3 and TRBJ1-1): GAGVSQTPSNKVTEKGKYVELRCDPISGHTALYWYRQSLGQGPEFLIYFQGTGAADDSGLPNDRFFAVRPEGSVSTLKIQRTERGDSAVYLCASSLSGSSVAFFGQGTRLTVV.

This clonotype was recorded at least ten times. The chain carries TRBV7-8 and TRBJ1-1, with D unresolved. This CDR3 is built from 14 residues. The germline gives CDR1 SGHVS, CDR2 FQNEAQ. Trimming shortened V by 3 bases and J by 0 bases, and 8 bases separated the two germline ends. CDR3 sequence reads: CASSLGNLNTEAFF. CDR3 coding DNA: TGTGCCAGCAGCTTGGGGAACCTGAACACTGAAGCTTTCTTT.

This clonotype appeared a few times. The rearrangement links TRBV28 to TRBJ2-6; D remains ambiguous. This CDR3 has 17 amino acids. V was shortened by 7 bases and J by 4 bases, with 20 bases between the two germline ends. The germline CDR1 and CDR2 sequences are MDHEN and SYDVKM. The CDR3: CASINAGSSTGANVLTF. The CDR3 coding sequence is TGTGCCAGCATAAACGCAGGCTCCTCTACCGGGGCCAACGTCCTGACTTTC.

This clonotype was found many times. This chain joins TRBV16 and TRBJ1-1; D may be TRBD1 (5 bases). The CDR3 is 13 amino acids. V lost 4 bases and J 7 bases, leaving 13 bases between the germline ends. The V gene's germline CDR1 is KGHSY and CDR2 FQNENV. The CDR3 nucleotides read TGTGCCAGCAGCCTCTATCGGGGGGGTGAAGCTTTCTTT. Its protein product is CASSLYRGGEAFF.

This clonotype was counted many times. The chain combines TRBV5-1 with TRBJ1-2; D gene uncertain. Looked up from germline, CDR1 is SGHRS and CDR2 is YFSETQ. V was clipped by 1 base and J by 6 bases, with 16 bases between them. The CDR3 has 15 residues. The CDR3 region is CASSLYRAGENGYTF. CDR3 coding DNA: TGCGCCAGCAGCTTGTACCGGGCCGGTGAAAATGGCTACACCTTC.

This clonotype occurred a few times. A much more abundant neighbour one base away suggests this may be a read error. The chain recombines TRBV20-1 with TRBJ1-2; TRBD1 matches at 8 bases. Per the germline V gene, CDR1 is DFQATT and CDR2 is SNEGSKA (reference sequence). The CDR3 extends over 13 amino acids. CDR3 coding DNA: TGCAGTGCTAGAGCCCGACAGGGGTATGGCGACACCTTC. Protein sequence: CSARARQGYGDTF.

This clonotype was counted at least ten times. The chain has TRBV12-3 or TRBV12-4 and TRBJ2-2; D is unresolved. The CDR3 is 15 residues long. Deletions cut 5 bases from V and 7 bases from J, with 17 bases between. CDR3 DNA sequence: TGTGCCAGCAGTGACGTCCGACTTGGAGACGGGGAGCTGTTTTTT. Its translation: CASSDVRLGDGELFF.

This clonotype was seen ten or more times. The CDR3 DNA sequence: TGTGCCAGCAGTTACAGGGCTAGCTATGGCTACACCTTC. It translates to CASSYRASYGYTF. The chain employs TRBV12-3 or TRBV12-4 and TRBJ1-2, with D perhaps matching TRBD1 (6 bases). Trimming left V 4 bases short and J 4 bases short, with 10 bases between. The CDR3 runs to 13 residues.

This clonotype showed up many times. J is TRBJ2-4 and V is TRBV5-1; D gene uncertain. In germline, CDR1 is SGHRS, CDR2 YFSETQ. The length of the CDR3 is 15 residues. The V and J ends lost 1 base and 3 bases respectively, with 11 bases between them. The CDR3 region has the DNA TGCGCCAGCAGCTTGCTTCTGGGATACAAAAACATTCAGTACTTC. This gives the protein CASSLLLGYKNIQYF.

This clonotype came up many times. CDR3 in amino acids: CSVVGTGGTEAFF. The CDR3 bases are TGCAGCGTTGTGGGGACAGGGGGCACTGAAGCTTTCTTT. The rearrangement joins TRBV29-1 to TRBJ1-1, with 11 bases aligning to TRBD1. This CDR3 has 13 amino acids. Germline assignment: CDR1 SQVTM and CDR2 ANQGSEA. The junction had 2 bases not matched to a gene; V was cut back by 4 bases and J by 4 bases.

This clonotype was counted many times. The V and J genes are TRBV12-3 or TRBV12-4 and TRBJ2-7; no clear D. The CDR3 is 13 residues long. Trimming stripped 5 bases from V and 4 bases from J, with 12 bases between. CDR3 in amino acids: CASSLKTHYEQYF. The CDR3 DNA reads TGTGCCAGCAGTCTCAAGACGCATTACGAGCAGTACTTC.

Many counts were recorded for this clonotype. The chain links TRBV7-6 to TRBJ2-3; 9 nucleotides align to TRBD2. The CDR3 loop spans 17 amino acids. The V gene's germline CDR1 is SGHVS and CDR2 FNYEAQ. The V segment lost 6 bases and the J segment 4 bases; nucleotides outside the gene matches: 14. This CDR3 is CASSTAPGTSLSDTQYF. The CDR3, as DNA: TGTGCCAGCAGTACCGCCCCCGGGACTAGCTTATCAGATACGCAGTATTTT.

This rearrangement joins TRBV20-1 to TRBJ1-1; 8 bases are a match to TRBD1. Germline CDR1 and CDR2: DFQATT and SNEGSKA (reference sequence). The length of the CDR3 is 13 residues. V gave up 3 bases and J gave up 6 bases; unmatched junction bases: 6. The CDR3: CSARDRVLSEAFF. The CDR3 DNA follows: TGCAGTGCTAGGGACAGGGTTTTATCTGAAGCTTTCTTT.

Concerning this clonotype: Being one base from a much bigger clone, this may be a read error. J is TRBJ2-5 and V is TRBV7-3; D possibly corresponds to TRBD1 (6 bases). Germline CDR1 reads SGHTA; CDR2 reads FQGTGA. The CDR3 totals 14 residues. The CDR3, as DNA: TGTGCCAGCAGCTTTTCAGGGGACCAAGAGACCCAGTCCTTC. This translates into CASSFSGDQETQSF.

On this clonotype itself: The junction departs from germline at one end; a sequencing error may be responsible. The chain has TRBV28 and TRBJ1-1; D uncertain. The germline V gene has CDR1 MDHEN and CDR2 SYDVKM. The CDR3 sequence is 12 residues long. DNA of the CDR3: TGCGCCACCACCATGGGGTACACTGAAGCTTTCTTT. Translating gives CATTMGYTEAFF.

Remarks on this clonotype: This may come from a read error, since a much larger clone is one base off. The CDR3 coding sequence is TGCGCCAGCAACCAACCCCGGGACCTACAAGAGACCCAGTACTTC. This encodes CASNQPRDLQETQYF. This chain connects TRBV4-1 to TRBJ2-5; either TRBD1 or TRBD2 may fit D (5 bases each). Germline V CDR1 and CDR2: MGHRA, YSYEKL. The CDR3 consists of 15 residues.

This clonotype was detected ten times or more. This chain joins TRBV5-1 and TRBJ2-3, with 8 nucleotides matching TRBD2. V lost 4 bases, J lost 2 bases, and 6 bases stayed unmatched. Germline-derived CDR1 and CDR2 are SGHRS and YFSETQ. This CDR3 has 15 amino acids. The DNA of the CDR3 is TGCGCCAGCAGCCAGATAGCGGGGACCACAGATACGCAGTATTTT. Translating gives CASSQIAGTTDTQYF.